The 9 T cell receptor beta chains reported below all come from one sample, sequenced in a study of neurological immune-mediated disorders. In TCRdb, the 5' RACE reads were re-called with MiXCR into one record per CDR3 protein. The sample has 84,000 or so distinct CDR3 sequences; approximately 10% are singletons. The source material was PBMCs. The receptors were sampled from a man aged 40-50 years in good health.

This clonotype was recorded many times. This sequence joins TRBV20-1 and TRBJ2-7; 7 bases align to TRBD2. Germline V lookup: CDR1 DFQATT, CDR2 SNEGSKA (reference sequence). The J segment lost 3 bases and the V segment lost 0 bases, leaving 5 bases of the junction unmatched. The CDR3 runs to 14 residues. CDR3 residues: CSAREGGTGYEQYF. The CDR3 DNA reads TGCAGTGCTAGAGAGGGAGGGACGGGCTACGAGCAGTACTTC.

Many counts were recorded for this clonotype. J is TRBJ2-7 and V is TRBV5-6; D may be TRBD1 (6 bases). The V end lost 1 base, the J end lost 5 bases, and 13 bases lay between the germline ends. Germline V gives CDR1 SGHDT, CDR2 YYEEEE. The CDR3 spans 14 residues. The CDR3 here is CASSLRGGKDEQYF. The CDR3 DNA sequence: TGTGCCAGCAGCTTGCGAGGGGGAAAAGACGAGCAGTACTTC.

This clonotype was recorded at least ten times. The chain is built from TRBV2 and TRBJ1-6, with TRBD1 identical over 12 bases. CDR3 length equals 16 residues. J gave up 8 bases and V 3 bases, and 5 bases lay outside the gene matches. Germline CDR1 and CDR2: SNHLY and FYNNEI. This chain's CDR3 is CASSEKGQGAYSPLHF. The CDR3, as DNA: TGTGCCAGCAGTGAGAAGGGACAGGGGGCGTATTCACCCCTCCACTTT.

This clonotype occurred many times. V gene TRBV29-1 combines with J gene TRBJ2-7; perhaps TRBD2 as D (8 bases). V was shortened by 4 bases and J by 5 bases, with 15 bases between the two germline ends. In germline, CDR1 is SQVTM, CDR2 ANQGSEA. The CDR3 consists of 13 residues. DNA for the CDR3: TGCAGCGTTGCACCGGGAGGGGGCAACGAGCAGTACTTC. It is translated as CSVAPGGGNEQYF.

This clonotype has a count of ten or more. The chain couples TRBV20-1 to TRBJ2-7; TRBD1 is a possible D gene (6 bases). V lost 3 bases and J lost 3, with 12 bases in between. The CDR3 contains 13 residues. In germline, CDR1 is DFQATT, CDR2 SNEGSKA (reference sequence). The CDR3: CSASSLQGYEQYF. The CDR3 region has the DNA TGCAGTGCTAGCAGCCTACAGGGCTACGAGCAGTACTTC.

This clonotype was seen a few times. V is TRBV29-1 and J is TRBJ1-2, with a possible D match to TRBD1 (6 bases). This CDR3 is built from 15 residues. The germline V gene has CDR1 SQVTM and CDR2 ANQGSEA. Trimming removed 5 bases at V and 2 bases at J, with 18 bases between. The DNA for the CDR3 is TGCAGCGTTTATTACCTAACCGGACAGAACTATGGCTACACCTTC. Its protein is CSVYYLTGQNYGYTF.

This clonotype was observed at least ten times. The chain has TRBV6-5 and TRBJ2-2; D gene unclear. The germline V gene encodes CDR1 MNHEY and CDR2 SVGAGI. This CDR3 region has 15 residues. Trimming took off 5 bases at V and 4 bases at J, with 14 bases between the two ends. The CDR3 sequence is CASSPGSIFTGELFF. CDR3 sequence (DNA): TGTGCCAGCAGTCCCGGGTCGATTTTCACCGGGGAGCTGTTTTTT.

Many counts were recorded for this clonotype. The chain joins TRBV10-3 to TRBJ1-4, with D unresolved. CDR3 length equals 14 residues. Germline V lookup: CDR1 ENHRY, CDR2 SYGVKD. V was cut by 4 bases and J by 0 bases, with 6 bases left in between. The CDR3 bases are TGTGCCATCAGTGGCTCCGCAACTAATGAAAAACTGTTTTTT. Its protein is CAISGSATNEKLFF.

This clonotype was counted a few times. The chain couples TRBV6-6 to TRBJ1-4; D is perhaps TRBD1 (6 bases). Germline CDR1 reads MNHNY; CDR2 reads SVGAGI (reference sequence). Between the trimmed V and J ends, which lost 6 bases and 4 bases, there was a span of 15 bases. CDR3 size: 15 residues. This chain's CDR3 is CASSPGQRINEKLFF. CDR3 DNA sequence: TGTGCCAGCAGCCCCGGACAGAGGATTAATGAAAAACTGTTTTTT.